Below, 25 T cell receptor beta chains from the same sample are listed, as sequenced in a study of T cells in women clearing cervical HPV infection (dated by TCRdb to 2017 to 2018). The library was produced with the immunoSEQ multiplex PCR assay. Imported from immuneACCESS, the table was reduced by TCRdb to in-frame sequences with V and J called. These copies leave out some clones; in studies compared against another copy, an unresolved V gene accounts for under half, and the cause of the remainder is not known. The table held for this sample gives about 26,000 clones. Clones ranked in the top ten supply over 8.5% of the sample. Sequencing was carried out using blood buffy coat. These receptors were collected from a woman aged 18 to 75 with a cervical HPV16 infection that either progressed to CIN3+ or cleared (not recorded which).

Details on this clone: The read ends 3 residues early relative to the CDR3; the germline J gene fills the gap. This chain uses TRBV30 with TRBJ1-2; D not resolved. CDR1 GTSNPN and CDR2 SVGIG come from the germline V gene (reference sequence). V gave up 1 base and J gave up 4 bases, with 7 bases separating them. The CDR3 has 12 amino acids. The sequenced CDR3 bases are TGTGCCTGGAGTGCGCGGGGCTATGGC. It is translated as CAWSARGYG. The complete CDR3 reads CAWSARGYGYTF.

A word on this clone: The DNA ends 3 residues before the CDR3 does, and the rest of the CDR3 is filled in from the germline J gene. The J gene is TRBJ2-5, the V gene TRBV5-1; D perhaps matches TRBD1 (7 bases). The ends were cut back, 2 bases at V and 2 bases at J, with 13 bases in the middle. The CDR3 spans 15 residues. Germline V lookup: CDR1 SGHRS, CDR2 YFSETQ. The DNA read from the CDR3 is TGCGCCAGCAGCTTCCGGGGGACAGCTCAAGAGACC. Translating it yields CASSFRGTAQET. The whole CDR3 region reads CASSFRGTAQETQYF.

The covered CDR3 bases are TGTGCCAGCAGTGGACAGCAATTGTACGAG. Encoded protein: CASSGQQLYE. The whole CDR3 region reads CASSGQQLYEQYF. The chain is built from TRBV12-3 or TRBV12-4 and TRBJ2-7; D perhaps matches TRBD1 (6 bases). The read ends 3 residues before the CDR3 terminus; that terminus is restored from the germline J gene. V shed 5 bases and J shed 4 bases, with 12 bases lying between them. CDR3 length: 13 residues.

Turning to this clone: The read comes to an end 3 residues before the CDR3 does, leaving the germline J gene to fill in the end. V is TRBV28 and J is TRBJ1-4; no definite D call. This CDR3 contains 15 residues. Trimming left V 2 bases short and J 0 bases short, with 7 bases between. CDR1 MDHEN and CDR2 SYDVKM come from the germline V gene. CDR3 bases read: TGTGCCAGCAGTTTACCGGGGACAACTAATGAAAAA. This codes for CASSLPGTTNEK. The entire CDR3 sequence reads CASSLPGTTNEKLFF.

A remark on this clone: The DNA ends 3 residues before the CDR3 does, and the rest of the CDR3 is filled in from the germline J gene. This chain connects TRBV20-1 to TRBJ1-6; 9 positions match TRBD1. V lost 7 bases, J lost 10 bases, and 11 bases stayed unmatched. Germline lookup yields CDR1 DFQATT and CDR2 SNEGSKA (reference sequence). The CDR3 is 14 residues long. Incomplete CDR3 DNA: TGCAGTGGGGGACAGGGCCGCTTGTGGTCACCC. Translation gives CSGGQGRLWSP. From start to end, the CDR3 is CSGGQGRLWSPLHF.

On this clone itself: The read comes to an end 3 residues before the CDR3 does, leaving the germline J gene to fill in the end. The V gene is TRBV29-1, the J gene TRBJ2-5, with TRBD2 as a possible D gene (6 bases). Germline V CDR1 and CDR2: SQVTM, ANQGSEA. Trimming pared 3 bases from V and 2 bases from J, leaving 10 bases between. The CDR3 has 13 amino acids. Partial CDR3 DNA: TGCAGCGTTGACCCGACTAGGCAAGAGACC. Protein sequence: CSVDPTRQET. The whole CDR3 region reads CSVDPTRQETQYF.

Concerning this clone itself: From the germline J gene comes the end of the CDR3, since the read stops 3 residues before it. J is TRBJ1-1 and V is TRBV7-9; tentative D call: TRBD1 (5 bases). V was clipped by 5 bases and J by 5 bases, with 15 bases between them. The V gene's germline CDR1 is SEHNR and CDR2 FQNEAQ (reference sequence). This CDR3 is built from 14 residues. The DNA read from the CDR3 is TGTGCCAGCAGCCCATCGGGGGGAGGTACTGAA. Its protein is CASSPSGGGTE. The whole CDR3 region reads CASSPSGGGTEAFF.

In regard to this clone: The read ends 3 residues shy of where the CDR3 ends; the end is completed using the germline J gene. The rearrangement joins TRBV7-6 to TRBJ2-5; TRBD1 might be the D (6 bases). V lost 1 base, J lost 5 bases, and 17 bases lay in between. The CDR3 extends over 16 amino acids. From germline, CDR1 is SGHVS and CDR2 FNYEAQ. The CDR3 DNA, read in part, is TGTGCCAGCAGCTTAGGACCACAGGGTTCAGGGGAGACC. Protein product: CASSLGPQGSGET. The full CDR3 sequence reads CASSLGPQGSGETQYF.

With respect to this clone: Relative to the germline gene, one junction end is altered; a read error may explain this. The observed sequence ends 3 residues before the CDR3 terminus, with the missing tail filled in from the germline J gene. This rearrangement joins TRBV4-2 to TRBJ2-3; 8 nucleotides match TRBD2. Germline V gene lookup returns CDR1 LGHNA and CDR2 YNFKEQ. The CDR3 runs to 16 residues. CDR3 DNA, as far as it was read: TGCGCCAGCAGCTCGGGTAGCGGGAACCACCAAGAGACG. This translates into CASSSGSGNHQET. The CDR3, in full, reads CASSSGSGNHQETQYF.

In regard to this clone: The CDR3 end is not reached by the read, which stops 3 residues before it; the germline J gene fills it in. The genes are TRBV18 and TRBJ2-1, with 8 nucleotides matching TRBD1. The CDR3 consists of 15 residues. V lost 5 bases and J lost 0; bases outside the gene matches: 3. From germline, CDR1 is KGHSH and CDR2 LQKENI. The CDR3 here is CASSATGGSYNEQFF. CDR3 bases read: TGTGCCAGCTCAGCTACAGGGGGCTCCTACAATGAG.

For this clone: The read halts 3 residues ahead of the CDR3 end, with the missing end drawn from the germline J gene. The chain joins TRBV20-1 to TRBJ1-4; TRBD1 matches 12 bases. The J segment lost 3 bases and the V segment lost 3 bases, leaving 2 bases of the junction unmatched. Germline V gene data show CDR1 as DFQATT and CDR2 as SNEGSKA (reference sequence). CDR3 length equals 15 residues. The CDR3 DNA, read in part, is TGCAGTGCTAGGGGACAGGGGGCACCTAATGAAAAA. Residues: CSARGQGAPNEK. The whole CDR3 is CSARGQGAPNEKLFF.

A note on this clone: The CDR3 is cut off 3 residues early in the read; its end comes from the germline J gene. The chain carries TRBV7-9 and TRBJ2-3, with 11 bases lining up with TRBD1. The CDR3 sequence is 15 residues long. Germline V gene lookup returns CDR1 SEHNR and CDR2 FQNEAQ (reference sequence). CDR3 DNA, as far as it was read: TGTGCCAGCAGCCCGGGACAGGGGGTAACGGAGACG. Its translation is CASSPGQGVTET. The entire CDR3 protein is CASSPGQGVTETQYF.

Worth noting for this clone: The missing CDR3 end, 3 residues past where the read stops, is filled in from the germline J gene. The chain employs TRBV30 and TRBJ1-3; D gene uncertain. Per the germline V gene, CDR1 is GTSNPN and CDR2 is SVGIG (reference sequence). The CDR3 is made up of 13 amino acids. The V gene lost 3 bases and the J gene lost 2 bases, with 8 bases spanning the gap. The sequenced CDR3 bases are TGTGCCTGGAGACAACGGGCTGGAAACACC. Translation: CAWRQRAGNT. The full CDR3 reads CAWRQRAGNTIYF. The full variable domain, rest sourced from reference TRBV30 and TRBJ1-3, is SQTIHQWPATLVQPVGSPLSLECTVEGTSNPNLYWYRQAAGRGLQLLFYSVGIGQISSEVPQNLSASRPQDRQFILSSKKLLLSDSGFYLCAWRQRAGNTIYFGEGSWLTVV.

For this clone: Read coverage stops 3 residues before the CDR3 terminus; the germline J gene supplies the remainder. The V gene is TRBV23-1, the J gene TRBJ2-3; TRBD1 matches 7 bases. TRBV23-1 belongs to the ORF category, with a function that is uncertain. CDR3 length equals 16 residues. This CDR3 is CASSRPGTDFQETQYF. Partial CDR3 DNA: TGCGCCAGCAGTCGACCCGGGACAGATTTCCAAGAGACG.

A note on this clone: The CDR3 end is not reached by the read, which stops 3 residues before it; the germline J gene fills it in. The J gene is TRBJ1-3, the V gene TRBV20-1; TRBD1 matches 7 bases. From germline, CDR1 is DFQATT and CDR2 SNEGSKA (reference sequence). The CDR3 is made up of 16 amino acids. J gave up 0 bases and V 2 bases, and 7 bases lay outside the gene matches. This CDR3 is CSARIQGTISGNTIYF. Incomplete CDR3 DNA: TGCAGTGCTAGAATACAGGGGACCATCTCTGGAAACACC.

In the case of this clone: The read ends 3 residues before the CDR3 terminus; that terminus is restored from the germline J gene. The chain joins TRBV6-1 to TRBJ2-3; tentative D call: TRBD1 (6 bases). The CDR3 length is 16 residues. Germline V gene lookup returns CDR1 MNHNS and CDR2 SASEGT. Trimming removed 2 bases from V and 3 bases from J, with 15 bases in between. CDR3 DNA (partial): TGTGCCAGCAGTGAACTGGGGACACCGAGTACAGATACG. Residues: CASSELGTPSTDT. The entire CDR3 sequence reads CASSELGTPSTDTQYF.

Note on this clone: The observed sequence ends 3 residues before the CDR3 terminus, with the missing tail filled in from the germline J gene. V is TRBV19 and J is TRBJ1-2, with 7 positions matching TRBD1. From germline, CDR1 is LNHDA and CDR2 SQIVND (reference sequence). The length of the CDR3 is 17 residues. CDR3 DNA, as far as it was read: TGTGCCAGTAGTTCCGACAGGGCGATAGCCGCCTACAATGAC. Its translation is CASSSDRAIAAYND. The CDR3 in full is CASSSDRAIAAYNDYTF.

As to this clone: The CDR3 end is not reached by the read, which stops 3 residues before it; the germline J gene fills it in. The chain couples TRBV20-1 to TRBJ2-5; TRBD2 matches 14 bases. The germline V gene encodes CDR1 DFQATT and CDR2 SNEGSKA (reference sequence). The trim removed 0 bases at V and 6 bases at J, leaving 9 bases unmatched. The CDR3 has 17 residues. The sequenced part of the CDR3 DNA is TGCAGTGCTAGAGATTCCCCTCGACTAGCGGGGGGGAAGACC. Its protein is CSARDSPRLAGGKT. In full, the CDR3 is CSARDSPRLAGGKTQYF.

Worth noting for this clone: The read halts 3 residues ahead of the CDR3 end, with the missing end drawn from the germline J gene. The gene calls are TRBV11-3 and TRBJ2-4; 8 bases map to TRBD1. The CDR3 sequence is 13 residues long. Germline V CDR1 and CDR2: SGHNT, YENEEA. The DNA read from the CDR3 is TGTGCCAGCAGCCCCGGACAGGGTAAGGTT. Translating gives CASSPGQGKV. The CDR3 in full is CASSPGQGKVQYF.

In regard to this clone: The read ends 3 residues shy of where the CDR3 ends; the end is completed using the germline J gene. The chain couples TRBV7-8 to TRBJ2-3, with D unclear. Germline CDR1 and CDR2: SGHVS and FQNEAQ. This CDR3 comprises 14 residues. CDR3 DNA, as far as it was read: TGTGCCAGCAGCTCTATGAGCCCCCAAGAGACG. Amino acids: CASSSMSPQET. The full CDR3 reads CASSSMSPQETQYF.

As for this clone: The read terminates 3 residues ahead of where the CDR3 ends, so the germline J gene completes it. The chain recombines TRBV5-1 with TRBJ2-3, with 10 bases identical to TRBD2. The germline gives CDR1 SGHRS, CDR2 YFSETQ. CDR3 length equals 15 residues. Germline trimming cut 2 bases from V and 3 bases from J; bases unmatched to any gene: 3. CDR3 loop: CASSFGGLATDTQYF. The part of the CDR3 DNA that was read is TGCGCCAGCAGCTTTGGGGGACTAGCGACAGATACG.

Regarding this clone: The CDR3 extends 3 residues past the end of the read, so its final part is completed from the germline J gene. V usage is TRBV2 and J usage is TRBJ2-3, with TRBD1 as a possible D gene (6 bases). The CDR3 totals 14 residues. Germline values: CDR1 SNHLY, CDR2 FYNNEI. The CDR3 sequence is CASPSPGQNQPQYF. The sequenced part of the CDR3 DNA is TGTGCCAGCCCCAGCCCCGGACAGAATCAGCCG.

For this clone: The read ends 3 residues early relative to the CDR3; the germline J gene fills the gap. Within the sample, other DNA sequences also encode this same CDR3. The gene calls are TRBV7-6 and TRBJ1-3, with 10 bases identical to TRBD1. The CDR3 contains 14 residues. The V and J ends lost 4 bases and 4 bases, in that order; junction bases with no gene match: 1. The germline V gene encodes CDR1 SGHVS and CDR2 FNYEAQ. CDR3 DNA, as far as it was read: TGTGCCAGCAGCTCGGGACAGGGGGGAAACACC. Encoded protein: CASSSGQGGNT. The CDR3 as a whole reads CASSSGQGGNTIYF.

The part of the CDR3 DNA that was read is TGTGCCAGCAGCGCAGCAGGGAAGGGC. This encodes CASSAAGKG. The entire CDR3 sequence reads CASSAAGKGYTF. The chain uses TRBV7-9 and TRBJ1-2, with D maybe TRBD1 (5 bases). Coverage ceases 3 residues before the CDR3 finishes, and the germline J gene fills in the end. This CDR3 is 12 amino acids long. Germline CDR1 and CDR2: SEHNR and FQNEAQ (reference sequence).

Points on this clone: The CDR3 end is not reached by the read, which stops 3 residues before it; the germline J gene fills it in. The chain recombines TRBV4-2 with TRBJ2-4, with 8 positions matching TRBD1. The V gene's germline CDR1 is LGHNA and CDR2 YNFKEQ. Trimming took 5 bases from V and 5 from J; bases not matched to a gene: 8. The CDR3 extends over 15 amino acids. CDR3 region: CASSGQGFSENIQYF. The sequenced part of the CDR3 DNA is TGTGCCAGCAGCGGACAGGGTTTTTCGGAAAACATT.